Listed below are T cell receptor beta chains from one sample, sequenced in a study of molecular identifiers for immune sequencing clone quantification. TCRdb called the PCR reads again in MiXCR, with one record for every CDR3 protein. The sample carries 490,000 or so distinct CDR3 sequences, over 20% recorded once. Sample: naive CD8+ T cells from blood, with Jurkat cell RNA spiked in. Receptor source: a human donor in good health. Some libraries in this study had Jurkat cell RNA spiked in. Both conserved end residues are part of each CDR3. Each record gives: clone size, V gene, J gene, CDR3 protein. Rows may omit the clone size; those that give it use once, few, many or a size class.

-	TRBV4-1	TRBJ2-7	CASSQDRREFSYEQYF
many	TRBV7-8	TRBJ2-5	CASTLLAGGFQETQYF
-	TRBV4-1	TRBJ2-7	CASSQLTSNYEQYF
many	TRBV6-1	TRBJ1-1	CASGTGGTEAFF
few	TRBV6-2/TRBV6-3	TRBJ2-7	CASSYTRQGVQSSYEQYF
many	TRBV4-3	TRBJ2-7	CASSRTALSYEQYF
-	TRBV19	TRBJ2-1	CASSEGQSSYNEQFF
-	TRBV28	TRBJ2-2	CASSPRSPPGLAGALGTGELFF
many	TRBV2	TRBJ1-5	CASSLWRGNQPQHF
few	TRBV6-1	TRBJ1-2	CASSEVVVSNYGYTF
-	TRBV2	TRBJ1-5	CASSDLTAFNQPQHF
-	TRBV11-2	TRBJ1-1	CASSSPRGAQAFF
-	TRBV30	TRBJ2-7	CAWSDGWGGSSYEQYF
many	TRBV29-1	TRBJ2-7	CSVDLTGSEQYF
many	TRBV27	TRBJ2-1	CATLPPDRFYNEQFF
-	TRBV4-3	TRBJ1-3	CASSQDSPPIEGGGWGNTIHF
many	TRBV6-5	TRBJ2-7	CASSYLGHGVEQYF
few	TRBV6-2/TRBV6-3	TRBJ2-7	CASSSQGNVDEQYF
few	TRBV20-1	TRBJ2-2	CSARYGRNTGELFF
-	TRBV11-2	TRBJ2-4	CASSLDRQRLNIQYF
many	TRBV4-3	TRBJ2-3	CASSPTDALADTQYF
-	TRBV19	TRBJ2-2	CASSIGQANTGELFF
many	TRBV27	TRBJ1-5	CASSLIGQPQHF
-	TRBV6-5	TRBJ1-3	CASSLQGSRNTIYF
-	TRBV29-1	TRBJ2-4	CSVEGGTWQAKNIQYF
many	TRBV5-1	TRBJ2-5	CASSLDPPTEQYQETQYF
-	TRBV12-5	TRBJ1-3	CASGLYPGSSGNTIYF
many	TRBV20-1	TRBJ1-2	CSARAGEGYGYTF
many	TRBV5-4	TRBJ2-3	CASSIPFGSGGTDTQYF
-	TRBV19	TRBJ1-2	CASSISSTGRYGYTF
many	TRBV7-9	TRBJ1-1	CASSLVVENTEAFF
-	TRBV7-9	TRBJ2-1	CASSLGRSGVSYNEQFF
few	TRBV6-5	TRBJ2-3	CASSYRTSGSTDTQYF
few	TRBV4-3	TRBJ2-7	CASSHLTGGREQYF
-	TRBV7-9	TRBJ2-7	CASSFGGQGPYEQYF
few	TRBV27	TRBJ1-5	CASKRQGTNQPQHF
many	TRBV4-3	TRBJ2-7	CASSQVPDRAYEQYF
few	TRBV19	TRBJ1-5	CASSIVSTDQPQHF
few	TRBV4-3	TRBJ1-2	CASSQDRGGAEGYTF
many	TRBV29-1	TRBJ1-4	CSVVANEKLFF